Listed here is a single T cell receptor beta chain. The Seattle site enrolled patients during active infection and followed them longitudinally. TCRdb's copy holds only in-frame clones and misses some; the assay was immunoSEQ multiplex PCR. The repertoire has hundreds of thousands of clones, around 85% of them found once; the top ten carry 4.5% to 5.5%. The sample belongs to a study of blood T cell repertoires in COVID-19. The CDR3 is 14 residues long. Between the trimmed V and J ends, which lost 0 bases and 13 bases, there was a span of 19 bases. Germline CDR1 reads SGHVS; CDR2 reads FNYEAQ. The rearrangement links TRBV7-6 to TRBJ2-7; TRBD1 might be the D (5 bases). This TCR derives from a man in his fifties or sixties with COVID-19, enrolled during active disease. The sample comprised peripheral blood. This CDR3 reads CASSLAQGQGPAYF. CDR3 DNA sequence: TGTGCCAGCAGCTTAGCGCAAGGACAAGGCCCGGCTTACTTC.